Listed below are T cell receptor beta chains from one sample, sequenced in a study of identical twins. TCRdb reprocessed the 5' RACE reads with MiXCR, giving one entry per CDR3 protein. The profile covers about 470,000 distinct CDR3 sequences, with roughly 26% appearing a single time and approximately 2.9% taken by the ten largest. The sample was also reused in another study, on T cells expressing NK-cell markers.

The specimen sequenced was CD4+ T cells sorted from blood. The source is a young woman in good health. Each CDR3 is given with its conserved first and last residue. Each record gives: V gene, D gene, clone size, J gene, CDR3 protein, CDR3 DNA. D genes are given only for firm matches. Clone size is shown for a subset of rows, as once, few, many or a class of expanded clone.

V gene: TRBV29-1
D gene: TRBD1
clone size: few
J gene: TRBJ2-1
CDR3 protein: CSVDRGNVQFF
CDR3 DNA: TGCAGCGTGGACAGGGGAAATGTGCAGTTCTTC

V gene: TRBV7-2
D gene: NA
clone size: few
J gene: TRBJ2-1
CDR3 protein: CASSPPSSYNEQFF
CDR3 DNA: TGTGCCAGCAGCCCCCCAAGCTCCTACAATGAGCAGTTCTTC

V gene: TRBV5-1
D gene: NA
clone size: NA
J gene: TRBJ1-2
CDR3 protein: CASSLAAESRYGYTF
CDR3 DNA: TGCGCCAGCAGCTTGGCCGCAGAGAGTCGCTATGGCTACACCTTC

V gene: TRBV7-9
D gene: NA
clone size: NA
J gene: TRBJ2-1
CDR3 protein: CASSLTEFYNEQFF
CDR3 DNA: TGTGCCAGCAGCTTAACGGAGTTCTACAATGAGCAGTTCTTC

V gene: TRBV11-2
D gene: NA
clone size: many
J gene: TRBJ2-5
CDR3 protein: CASSLGGLRQETQYF
CDR3 DNA: TGTGCCAGCAGCTTAGGGGGGTTGAGGCAAGAGACCCAGTACTTC

V gene: TRBV11-3
D gene: NA
clone size: NA
J gene: TRBJ2-3
CDR3 protein: CASSLRGNRDTQYF
CDR3 DNA: TGTGCCAGCAGCCTCCGGGGGAATCGGGATACGCAGTATTTT

V gene: TRBV20-1
D gene: TRBD2
clone size: NA
J gene: TRBJ2-1
CDR3 protein: CSARSLAGASSYNEQFF
CDR3 DNA: TGCAGTGCTAGAAGTTTAGCGGGGGCGAGCTCCTACAATGAGCAGTTCTTC

V gene: TRBV20-1
D gene: TRBD1
clone size: NA
J gene: TRBJ2-1
CDR3 protein: CSAPDPGQNSYNEQFF
CDR3 DNA: TGCAGTGCTCCTGATCCGGGACAGAATTCTTACAATGAGCAGTTCTTC

V gene: TRBV20-1
D gene: NA
clone size: NA
J gene: TRBJ1-2
CDR3 protein: CSARVSGLYGYTF
CDR3 DNA: TGCAGTGCTAGAGTCTCGGGCCTCTATGGCTACACCTTC

V gene: TRBV12-5
D gene: NA
clone size: few
J gene: TRBJ2-1
CDR3 protein: CASGLGNNEQFF
CDR3 DNA: TGTGCTAGTGGTTTGGGAAACAATGAGCAGTTCTTC

V gene: TRBV6-1
D gene: TRBD1
clone size: once
J gene: TRBJ1-2
CDR3 protein: CASREGQGNYGYTF
CDR3 DNA: TGTGCCAGCAGGGAAGGACAGGGTAACTATGGCTACACCTTC

V gene: TRBV9
D gene: NA
clone size: NA
J gene: TRBJ1-3
CDR3 protein: CASSGHGGVATIYF
CDR3 DNA: TGTGCCAGCAGCGGACACGGGGGCGTCGCGACCATATATTTT

V gene: TRBV15
D gene: NA
clone size: NA
J gene: TRBJ2-7
CDR3 protein: CATSRPHGYEQYF
CDR3 DNA: TGTGCCACCAGCAGACCGCACGGGTACGAGCAGTACTTC

V gene: TRBV10-3
D gene: NA
clone size: NA
J gene: TRBJ2-4
CDR3 protein: CAIGQGAPMGLQYF
CDR3 DNA: TGTGCCATCGGACAAGGGGCCCCCATGGGGCTTCAGTACTTC

V gene: TRBV15
D gene: NA
clone size: few
J gene: TRBJ2-3
CDR3 protein: CATSRVGGLADTQYF
CDR3 DNA: TGTGCCACCAGCAGAGTGGGGGGATTGGCAGATACGCAGTATTTT

V gene: TRBV6-2/TRBV6-3
D gene: TRBD1
clone size: few
J gene: TRBJ2-1
CDR3 protein: CASKGTALSSYNEQFF
CDR3 DNA: TGTGCCAGCAAGGGGACAGCTCTCAGCTCCTACAATGAGCAGTTCTTC

V gene: TRBV9
D gene: TRBD1
clone size: few
J gene: TRBJ1-4
CDR3 protein: CASSVAGQGHEKLFF
CDR3 DNA: TGTGCCAGCAGCGTAGCCGGACAGGGGCACGAAAAACTGTTTTTT

V gene: TRBV12-3/TRBV12-4
D gene: TRBD2
clone size: NA
J gene: TRBJ2-3
CDR3 protein: CASSLSGLAGGIQYF
CDR3 DNA: TGTGCCAGCAGTTTAAGTGGACTAGCGGGGGGAATTCAGTATTTT

V gene: TRBV6-1
D gene: NA
clone size: NA
J gene: TRBJ1-5
CDR3 protein: CASSDGRERNQPQHF
CDR3 DNA: TGTGCCAGCAGTGACGGTAGGGAACGCAATCAGCCCCAGCATTTT

V gene: TRBV20-1
D gene: TRBD1
clone size: few
J gene: TRBJ1-2
CDR3 protein: CSARLNGQGGNHGYTF
CDR3 DNA: TGCAGTGCTAGATTGAACGGACAGGGCGGGAATCATGGCTACACCTTC

V gene: TRBV29-1
D gene: TRBD1
clone size: few
J gene: TRBJ2-3
CDR3 protein: CSFSTGVTTDTQYF
CDR3 DNA: TGCAGCTTTTCGACAGGGGTCACCACAGATACGCAGTATTTT

V gene: TRBV10-3
D gene: NA
clone size: NA
J gene: TRBJ2-7
CDR3 protein: CAISESGGRYEQYF
CDR3 DNA: TGTGCCATCAGTGAGTCTGGCGGGCGCTACGAGCAGTACTTC

V gene: TRBV20-1
D gene: NA
clone size: NA
J gene: TRBJ2-1
CDR3 protein: CSASPGLDNEQFF
CDR3 DNA: TGCAGTGCTAGCCCCGGACTGGACAATGAGCAGTTCTTC

V gene: TRBV7-9
D gene: NA
clone size: NA
J gene: TRBJ1-1
CDR3 protein: CASSPMGQNTEAFF
CDR3 DNA: TGTGCCAGCAGTCCCATGGGGCAGAACACTGAAGCTTTCTTT

V gene: TRBV23-1
D gene: NA
clone size: few
J gene: TRBJ2-7
CDR3 protein: CASSQSRITYEQYF
CDR3 DNA: TGCGCCAGCAGTCAATCACGGATAACCTACGAGCAGTACTTC

V gene: TRBV6-5
D gene: TRBD1
clone size: few
J gene: TRBJ1-1
CDR3 protein: CASSAWTGEAFF
CDR3 DNA: TGTGCCAGCAGTGCTTGGACAGGCGAAGCTTTCTTT

V gene: TRBV29-1
D gene: NA
clone size: NA
J gene: TRBJ1-3
CDR3 protein: CSVEDRKLADTIYF
CDR3 DNA: TGCAGCGTTGAAGATCGTAAACTGGCCGACACCATATATTTT

V gene: TRBV14
D gene: TRBD1
clone size: NA
J gene: TRBJ1-1
CDR3 protein: CASSQDRQGARKTEAFF
CDR3 DNA: TGTGCCAGCAGCCAAGATCGACAGGGGGCGAGGAAAACTGAAGCTTTCTTT

V gene: TRBV7-9
D gene: TRBD2
clone size: few
J gene: TRBJ2-5
CDR3 protein: CASSLLAGLQETQYF
CDR3 DNA: TGTGCCAGCAGCTTACTAGCGGGATTACAAGAGACCCAGTACTTC

V gene: TRBV5-6
D gene: NA
clone size: NA
J gene: TRBJ1-2
CDR3 protein: CASKFGENFVYTF
CDR3 DNA: TGTGCCAGCAAGTTTGGGGAGAACTTTGTCTACACCTTC

V gene: TRBV7-6
D gene: TRBD1
clone size: NA
J gene: TRBJ2-1
CDR3 protein: CASSGRDSQYNEQFF
CDR3 DNA: TGTGCCAGCAGCGGCCGGGACAGTCAATACAATGAGCAGTTCTTC

V gene: TRBV10-1
D gene: TRBD2
clone size: NA
J gene: TRBJ2-1
CDR3 protein: CASSGVAGVANEQFF
CDR3 DNA: TGCGCCAGCAGTGGGGTAGCGGGGGTCGCGAATGAGCAGTTCTTC